Listed below are T cell receptor beta chains from one sample, sequenced in a study of post-analysis software for immune sequencing data. TCRdb reanalysed the PCR reads using MiXCR and keeps one entry per CDR3 protein. The sample yields 430,000 or so distinct CDR3 sequences, approximately 39% seen once. The source material was blood. The receptors come from a girl between 2 and 10 years old with multiple sclerosis. Each CDR3 is given with its conserved first and last residue. A D gene is named only where the DNA matches it firmly. Size tells how often a clone was seen (once, few, many) or the class of an expanded clone, and some rows leave it out.

-	-	TRBV4-2	TRBJ2-3	TGTGCCAGCAGCCAAGCGACTCTAGATACGCAGTATTTT	CASSQATLDTQYF
few	TRBD2	TRBV28	TRBJ2-5	TGTGCCAGCAGCCCATTTAGGGGACTAGCGGGACAGGAGACCCAGTACTTC	CASSPFRGLAGQETQYF
-	TRBD1	TRBV6-2/TRBV6-3	TRBJ2-1	TGTGCCAGCCGCCATCCTCGGACAGGGTCGGGCAATGAGCAGTTCTTC	CASRHPRTGSGNEQFF
few	TRBD2	TRBV20-1	TRBJ2-5	TGCAGTGCTAGAGAGCTAGCGGGGAGAGAGACCCAGTACTTC	CSARELAGRETQYF
-	-	TRBV4-1	TRBJ2-7	TGCGCCAGCAGCCATCCAGGGACACGGCACTACGAGCAGTACTTC	CASSHPGTRHYEQYF
-	-	TRBV20-1	TRBJ1-2	TGCAGTGCCGCTTCTCCGGAGGATAACTATGGCTACACCTTC	CSAASPEDNYGYTF
-	TRBD1	TRBV9	TRBJ2-7	TGTGCCAGCAGCGTAGAGACAGGGTCCTCCTACGAGCAGTACTTC	CASSVETGSSYEQYF
-	TRBD1	TRBV7-6	TRBJ1-4	TGTGCCAGCAGCTTAAACAGGGGTTCGGGTGAAAAACTGTTTTTT	CASSLNRGSGEKLFF
-	-	TRBV5-5	TRBJ2-7	TGTGCCAGCAGCTTTGACGGATACGAGCAGTACTTC	CASSFDGYEQYF
once	TRBD1	TRBV5-6	TRBJ2-1	TGTGCCAGCAGCCAAACAGGGGGCCGGGAGCAGTTCTTC	CASSQTGGREQFF
few	TRBD1	TRBV27	TRBJ2-7	TGTGCCAAAACGCTGGTCCTCCGGGACAGAGATCCCTACGAGCAGTACTTC	CAKTLVLRDRDPYEQYF
-	-	TRBV20-1	TRBJ1-2	TGCAGTGCGAAAGACAGTTATGGCTACACCTTC	CSAKDSYGYTF
-	-	TRBV2	TRBJ1-2	TGTGCCAGCAGGACCGGCTCTGGGGGGCTTGGCTATGGCTACACCTTC	CASRTGSGGLGYGYTF
few	TRBD1	TRBV12-3/TRBV12-4	TRBJ2-7	TGTGCCAGCAGGGCCGGGACAGAGAGCTCCTACGAGCAGTACTTC	CASRAGTESSYEQYF
-	-	TRBV12-3/TRBV12-4	TRBJ2-5	TGTGCCACCAGCGGCAGGATCTTCGACGGGACCCAGTACTTC	CATSGRIFDGTQYF
-	-	TRBV24-1	TRBJ2-3	TGTGCCACTGCGAGGGGAGATACGCAGTATTTT	CATARGDTQYF
-	-	TRBV12-5	TRBJ1-1	TGTGCTAGTGGTTTACATTTCACTGAAGCTTTCTTT	CASGLHFTEAFF
once	-	TRBV4-3	TRBJ2-5	TGCACCAGCAGCCAAGATCTTATCGGGAGTTGGGAGACCCAGTACTTC	CTSSQDLIGSWETQYF
-	-	TRBV4-1	TRBJ2-1	TGCGCCAGCAGCCAAGATCTGGGGGTCCGCGAGGGGAATGAGCAGTTCTTC	CASSQDLGVREGNEQFF
-	-	TRBV5-1	TRBJ2-3	TGCGCCAGCAGCTGGAGGAAGGGGGCAGATACGCAGTATTTT	CASSWRKGADTQYF
few	-	TRBV20-1	TRBJ1-4	TGCAGTGCTAGAGGGAGAGGGAATGAAAAACTGTTTTTT	CSARGRGNEKLFF
-	-	TRBV5-1	TRBJ1-2	TGCGCCAGCAGGATGGGTGGCTCTAACTATGGCTACACCTTC	CASRMGGSNYGYTF
-	-	TRBV10-3	TRBJ2-5	TGTGCCATCAGGGACGTGGAAGAGACCCAGTACTTC	CAIRDVEETQYF
-	TRBD2	TRBV4-3	TRBJ2-1	TGCGCCAGCAGCCAACCAACTAGCGGTATGCAGTTCTTC	CASSQPTSGMQFF
-	-	TRBV3-1	TRBJ1-2	TGTGCCAGCAGAAACGACAGAGGGAATGGCTACACCTTC	CASRNDRGNGYTF
-	-	TRBV5-4	TRBJ2-3	TGTGCCAGCAGCCCCTTGGGAGTCGCAGATACGCAGTATTTT	CASSPLGVADTQYF
few	TRBD2	TRBV5-6	TRBJ2-7	TGTGCCAGCAGCTCGACCTGGACTAGCGGCTCCTACGAGCAGTACTTC	CASSSTWTSGSYEQYF
-	-	TRBV18	TRBJ2-3	TGTGCCAGCTCACCACAACAGAGCACAGATACGCAGTATTTT	CASSPQQSTDTQYF
-	-	TRBV7-3	TRBJ1-5	TGTGCCAGCAGCTTAATCGGGGCCTATAGCAATCAGCCCCAGCATTTT	CASSLIGAYSNQPQHF
-	-	TRBV6-6	TRBJ2-5	TGTGCCAGCAGTTACGCCGATGAGACCCAGTACTTC	CASSYADETQYF
few	-	TRBV29-1	TRBJ2-1	TGCAGCGTTGTTTCGGGGAATGAGCAGTTCTTC	CSVVSGNEQFF
few	-	TRBV12-3/TRBV12-4	TRBJ1-6	TGTGCCAGCAGTTTTTCGGCAGGGGAGCCACCCCTCCACTTT	CASSFSAGEPPLHF
-	-	TRBV7-2	TRBJ1-5	TGTGCCAGCAGCTTACAAAGCAATCAGCCCCAGCATTTT	CASSLQSNQPQHF
few	-	TRBV7-6	TRBJ2-7	TGTGCCAGCAGCTTAGCCGATCCCCCCTACGAGCAGTACTTC	CASSLADPPYEQYF
-	-	TRBV5-1	TRBJ2-3	TGCGCCAGCAGCTTGCTCAACTTAGAGGGAGATACGCAGTATTTT	CASSLLNLEGDTQYF
few	TRBD2	TRBV5-1	TRBJ2-1	TGCGCCAGCAGCTTGGTTCTAGCGGGAGGCCGTGAGCAGTTCTTC	CASSLVLAGGREQFF
-	-	TRBV3-1	TRBJ2-7	TGTGCCAGCAGCCTGAATGTTGGCAGGCAGGGTGCCTACGAGCAGTACTTC	CASSLNVGRQGAYEQYF
once	TRBD1	TRBV7-3	TRBJ2-1	TGTACCAGCAGCTCCGGGACAGGGGAGGATTACAATGAGCAGTTCTTC	CTSSSGTGEDYNEQFF
few	TRBD1	TRBV5-5	TRBJ2-5	TGTGCCAGCAGCTTGGCCGGGACAGGGGTTGGCGAGACCCAGTACTTC	CASSLAGTGVGETQYF
-	-	TRBV6-6	TRBJ1-5	TGTGCCAGCACTGGGACGTTCAGCAATCAGCCCCAGCATTTT	CASTGTFSNQPQHF
-	TRBD1	TRBV5-1	TRBJ2-1	TGCGCCAGCAGCCGGGACAGGGGTGTTAATGAGCAGTTCTTC	CASSRDRGVNEQFF
few	TRBD2	TRBV4-3	TRBJ2-1	TGCGCCAGCAGCGCCCGTTGGTCCAGCGGGACGTTATCCGAGCAGTTCTTC	CASSARWSSGTLSEQFF
-	TRBD1	TRBV5-1	TRBJ2-5	TGCGCCAGCAGTCCGGCCGTGGGACAGGCCCAAGAGACCCAGTACTTC	CASSPAVGQAQETQYF
-	-	TRBV20-1	TRBJ2-5	TGCAGTGCTAGAGACGCAGGGGTGGGAAATGAGCAGTACTTC	CSARDAGVGNEQYF
-	-	TRBV7-9	TRBJ1-1	TGTGCCAGCAGCTTAGGGAACCTCGAAGCTTTCTTT	CASSLGNLEAFF